A selection of T cell receptor beta chains follows, all from one sample in a study of beta chain features in type 1 diabetes. This table comes from immunoSEQ multiplex PCR, and its TCRdb copy is limited to in-frame clones, with some not included. The profile shows under 900,000 clones, about a sixth of them singletons. Sequenced sample: naive CD4+ T cells from blood. The receptors originated from a woman between 18 and 30 years old in good health. CDR3s include the opening cysteine and the closing phenylalanine or tryptophan.

>TRBV6-5|TRBJ2-7
CASSYGDSSYEQYF
>TRBV5-6|TRBJ1-3
CASSPRTSRSGNTIYF
>TRBV7-9|TRBJ1-5
CASSLAGGGRGQPQHF
>TRBV6-1|TRBJ2-1
CASSARTSGTNEQFF
>TRBV11-2|TRBJ1-5
CASSLSWGHSNQPQHF
>TRBV4-3|TRBJ1-4
CASSRGRGGTTNEKLFF
>TRBV7-6|TRBJ2-5
CASSRVGLLPKEETQYF
>TRBV6-1|TRBJ1-5
CASSFIWQPQHF
>TRBV28|TRBJ2-3
CASSPSPGLAGTDTQYF
>TRBV28|TRBJ2-5
CASSSGQSQETQYF
>TRBV10-3|TRBJ1-1
CAINSGTVNTEAFF
>TRBV7-9|TRBJ2-1
CASSSLGQGHFSYNEQFF
>TRBV4-1|TRBJ2-6
CASRGSGANVLTF
>TRBV5-4|TRBJ2-4
CASSLYWGAGSNIQYF
>TRBV9|TRBJ2-1
CASSVAWDYEQFF
>TRBV7-6|TRBJ1-4
CASSLGGQTNEKLFF
>TRBV28|TRBJ2-1
CATNQGSSYNEQFF
>TRBV5-1|TRBJ2-3
CASSLDRATDTQYF
>TRBV4-3|TRBJ2-7
CASSQDWGSGSDLAYEQYF